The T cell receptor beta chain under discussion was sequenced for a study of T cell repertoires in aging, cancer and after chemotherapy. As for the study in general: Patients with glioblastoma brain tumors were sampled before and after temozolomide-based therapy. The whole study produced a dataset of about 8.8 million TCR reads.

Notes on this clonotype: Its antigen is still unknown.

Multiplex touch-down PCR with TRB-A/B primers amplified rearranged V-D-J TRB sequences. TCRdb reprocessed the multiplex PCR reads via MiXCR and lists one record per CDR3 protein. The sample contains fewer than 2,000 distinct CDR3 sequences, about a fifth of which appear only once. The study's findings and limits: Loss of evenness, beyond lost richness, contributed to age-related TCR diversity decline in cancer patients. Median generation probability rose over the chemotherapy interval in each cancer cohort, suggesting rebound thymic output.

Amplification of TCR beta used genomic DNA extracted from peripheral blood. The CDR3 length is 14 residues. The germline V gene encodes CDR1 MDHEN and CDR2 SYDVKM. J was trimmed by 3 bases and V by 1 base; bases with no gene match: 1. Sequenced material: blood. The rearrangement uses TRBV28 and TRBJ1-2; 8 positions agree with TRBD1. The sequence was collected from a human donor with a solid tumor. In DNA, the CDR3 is TGTGCCAGCAGTTTATCAGGGGGCGACTATGGCTACACCTTC. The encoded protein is CASSLSGGDYGYTF.